A selection of T cell receptor beta chains follows, all from one sample in a study of T-cell memory formation after mild COVID-19. TCRdb re-derived calls from the 5' RACE reads in MiXCR, one entry per CDR3 protein. Among some 300,000 distinct CDR3 sequences listed, around a fifth were seen once. Sequencing was carried out using PBMCs or a T cell subset sorted from them (not recorded which). These receptors were obtained from a man aged 18 to 30 who had mild COVID-19 (a few samples of this study predate the infection). Cell type and time point are not known. Both conserved end residues are part of each CDR3. Fields, in order: D gene, clone size, J gene, CDR3 length, V gene, CDR3 DNA, CDR3 protein. A D gene is named only where the DNA matches it firmly. Not all rows give a size; the values are once, few, many and, for expanded clones, a class.

>.|.|TRBJ1-6|14|TRBV5-1
TGCGCCAGCAGCTTTCGGGGGTTAGATTCACCCCTCCACTTT
CASSFRGLDSPLHF
>.|.|TRBJ2-5|13|TRBV7-9
TGTGCCAGCAGCGGGACACCGCCAGAGACCCAGTACTTC
CASSGTPPETQYF
>TRBD1|few|TRBJ2-3|13|TRBV15
TGTGCCACCAGCAGTGACAGGGCGGATACGCAGTATTTT
CATSSDRADTQYF
>TRBD1|few|TRBJ2-6|17|TRBV4-3
TGCGCCAGCAGCCAGGTTCGACAGGGTCCCGGGGCCAACGTCCTGACTTTC
CASSQVRQGPGANVLTF
>TRBD1|few|TRBJ2-1|17|TRBV7-8
TGTGCCAGCAGCAAAACCGGGACAGGGGGCGTCTACAATGAGCAGTTCTTC
CASSKTGTGGVYNEQFF
>TRBD1|many|TRBJ2-5|13|TRBV20-1
TGCAGTGCTGGACAGGGGGCTAGGGAGACCCAGTACTTC
CSAGQGARETQYF
>.|few|TRBJ1-6|16|TRBV7-3
TGTGCCAGCAGCTTAAAGGCACCGCCGGACGGTTCACCCCTCCACTTT
CASSLKAPPDGSPLHF
>.|many|TRBJ2-7|10|TRBV29-1
TGCAGCGTCTCAGGACGGGAGCAGTACTTC
CSVSGREQYF
>.|.|TRBJ1-1|14|TRBV7-6
TGTGCCAGCAGCTCCGGGACGGATTACACTGAAGCTTTCTTT
CASSSGTDYTEAFF
>.|many|TRBJ2-1|13|TRBV5-1
TGCGCCAGCAGCTTGGGCGTACCCAATGAGCAGTTCTTC
CASSLGVPNEQFF
>TRBD1|few|TRBJ1-6|16|TRBV7-9
TGTGCCAGCAGCTCGACAGGGGGCTCCTATAATTCACCCCTCCACTTT
CASSSTGGSYNSPLHF
>TRBD1|.|TRBJ2-5|12|TRBV29-1
TGCAGCGTTGGGACAGGGGTAGAGACCCAGTACTTC
CSVGTGVETQYF
>TRBD1|few|TRBJ1-2|12|TRBV20-1
TGCAGTGCCCTACAGGGGGACTATGGCTACACCTTC
CSALQGDYGYTF
>.|few|TRBJ1-1|13|TRBV9
TGTGCCAGCAGCGTAGAGGGGGGGAGGTTAGCTTTCTTT
CASSVEGGRLAFF
>TRBD1|.|TRBJ1-2|16|TRBV9
TGTGCCAGCAGCGTAGCAACAGGGGCGGCTAACTATGGCTACACCTTC
CASSVATGAANYGYTF
>.|.|TRBJ1-2|12|TRBV29-1
TGCAGCGGGGTATTAGCTAACTATGGCTACACCTTC
CSGVLANYGYTF
>.|.|TRBJ1-6|14|TRBV5-1
TGCGCCAGCAGCCGCAGACTCGTTAATTCACCCCTCCACTTT
CASSRRLVNSPLHF
>TRBD2|few|TRBJ2-5|16|TRBV3-1
TGTGCCAGCAGCCAAGGGACTAGGAGCGGAAAAGAGACCCAGTACTTC
CASSQGTRSGKETQYF
>.|.|TRBJ2-4|13|TRBV12-3/TRBV12-4
TGTGCCAGCAGTCTGGTAGCCAAAAACATTCAGTACTTC
CASSLVAKNIQYF